Listed here are 7 T cell receptor beta chains from one sample, sequenced in a study of long-term antiretroviral therapy in people with HIV. The run of the v3.0 immunoSEQ assay was at survey level. TCRdb keeps only in-frame clones here, not all; method: immunoSEQ multiplex PCR. Of about 39,000 clones in the sample, around 85% are singletons; the top ten hold 4.5% to 6%. The specimen comprised unsorted PBMCs, sampled 3.1 years after starting antiretroviral therapy. Every receptor here comes from a woman between 50 and 59 years old with HIV.

This chain links TRBV27 with TRBJ2-7; perhaps TRBD1 as D (6 bases). The CDR3 is 15 residues long. Germline values: CDR1 MNHEY, CDR2 SMNVEV (reference sequence). The V end was cut by 6 bases, the J end by 1 base, with 16 bases between. The CDR3 loop reads CASSQSSRGSYEQYF. CDR3 in DNA: TGTGCCAGCAGCCAATCTAGCAGGGGTTCCTACGAGCAGTACTTC.

The rearrangement joins TRBV5-1 to TRBJ2-7; D is perhaps TRBD2 (6 bases). The germline V and J ends were trimmed by 5 bases and 2 bases, with 17 bases remaining between them. Per germline, CDR1 SGHRS and CDR2 YFSETQ. CDR3 length: 15 residues. The CDR3 reads CASSPGTPGAYEQYF. In DNA form, the CDR3 reads TGCGCCAGCAGTCCCGGGACCCCGGGGGCCTACGAGCAGTACTTC.

This chain links TRBV19 with TRBJ1-5, with 7 bases fitting TRBD1. Germline lookup yields CDR1 LNHDA and CDR2 SQIVND (reference sequence). The trim removed 4 bases at V and 4 bases at J, leaving 7 bases unmatched. CDR3 size: 15 residues. The CDR3 sequence: CASSTITGANQPQHF. The CDR3 DNA reads as TGTGCCAGTAGTACAATAACAGGGGCGAATCAGCCCCAGCATTTT. The complete variable domain, with remaining parts taken from reference TRBV19 and TRBJ1-5, reads DGGITQSPKYLFRKEGQNVTLSCEQNLNHDAMYWYRQDPGQGLRLIYYSQIVNDFQKGDIAEGYSVSREKKESFPLTVTSAQKNPTAFYLCASSTITGANQPQHFGDGTRLSIL.

V is TRBV6-5 and J is TRBJ1-2; 9 nucleotides align to TRBD1. J gave up 3 bases and V 4 bases, and 6 bases lay outside the gene matches. The CDR3 extends over 15 amino acids. In germline, CDR1 is MNHEY, CDR2 SVGAGI. In DNA, the CDR3 is TGTGCCAGCAGTTTCCACAGGGGGCGCGACTATGGCTACACCTTC. Translating it yields CASSFHRGRDYGYTF.

The sample holds one count of this clone. In DNA, the CDR3 is TGCGCCAGCAGCCAACCTCTAGCCGGGGAGCTGTTTTTT. Amino acid sequence: CASSQPLAGELFF. The chain recombines TRBV4-1 with TRBJ2-2, with D unclear. The ends were cut back, 2 bases at V and 6 bases at J, with 7 bases in the middle. This CDR3 is built from 13 residues. From germline, CDR1 is MGHRA and CDR2 YSYEKL.

The chain combines TRBV5-1 with TRBJ1-2, with 9 nucleotides matching TRBD1. Trimming cost V 4 bases and J 8 bases; bases outside gene matches: 6. Germline CDR1 SGHRS, CDR2 YFSETQ. The CDR3 consists of 13 residues. CDR3 residues: CASSTGQGNGYTF. CDR3 bases: TGCGCCAGCAGCACGGGACAGGGTAACGGCTACACCTTC. Drawing the rest from reference TRBV5-1 and TRBJ1-2, the complete variable domain is KAGVTQTPRYLIKTRGQQVTLSCSPISGHRSVSWYQQTPGQGLQFLFEYFSETQRNKGNFPGRFSGRQFSNSRSEMNVSTLELGDSALYLCASSTGQGNGYTFGSGTRLTVV.

V usage is TRBV7-4 and J usage is TRBJ1-5; 8 bases fit TRBD1. Germline V gene data show CDR1 as SGHVT and CDR2 as SQSDAQ. V trimming: 6 bases; J trimming: 0 bases; junction bases outside the gene matches: 10. CDR3 length: 17 amino acids. Here the CDR3 reads CASSLPGTGNSNQPQHF. In DNA form, the CDR3 reads TGTGCCAGCAGTCTACCCGGGACAGGTAATAGCAATCAGCCCCAGCATTTT.